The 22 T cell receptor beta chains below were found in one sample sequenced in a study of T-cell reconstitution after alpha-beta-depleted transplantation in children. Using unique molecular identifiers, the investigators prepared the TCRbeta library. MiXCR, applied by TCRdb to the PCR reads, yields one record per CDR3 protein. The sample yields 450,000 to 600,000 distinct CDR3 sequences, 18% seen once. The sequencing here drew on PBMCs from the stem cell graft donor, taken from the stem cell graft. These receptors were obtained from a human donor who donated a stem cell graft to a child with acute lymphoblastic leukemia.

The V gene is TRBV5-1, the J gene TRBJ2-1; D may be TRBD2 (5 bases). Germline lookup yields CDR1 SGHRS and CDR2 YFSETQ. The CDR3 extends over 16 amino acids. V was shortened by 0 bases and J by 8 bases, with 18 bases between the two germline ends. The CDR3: CASSLATNAQLHEQFF. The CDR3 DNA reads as TGCGCCAGCAGCTTGGCGACTAACGCCCAATTACATGAGCAGTTCTTC.

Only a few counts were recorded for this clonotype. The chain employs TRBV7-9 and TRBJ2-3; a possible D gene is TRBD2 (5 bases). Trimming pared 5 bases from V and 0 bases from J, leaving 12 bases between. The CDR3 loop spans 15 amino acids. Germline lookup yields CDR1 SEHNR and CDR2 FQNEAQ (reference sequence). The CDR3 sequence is CASSPPGSSTDTQYF. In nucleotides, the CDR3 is TGTGCCAGCAGCCCCCCGGGGTCCAGCACAGATACGCAGTATTTT.

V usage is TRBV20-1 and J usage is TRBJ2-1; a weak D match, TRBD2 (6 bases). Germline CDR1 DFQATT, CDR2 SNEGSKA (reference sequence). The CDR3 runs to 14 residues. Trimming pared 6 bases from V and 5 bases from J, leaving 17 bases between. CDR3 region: CSAIRRGLNNEQFF. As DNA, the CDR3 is TGCAGTGCAATCCGGAGGGGATTAAACAATGAGCAGTTCTTC.

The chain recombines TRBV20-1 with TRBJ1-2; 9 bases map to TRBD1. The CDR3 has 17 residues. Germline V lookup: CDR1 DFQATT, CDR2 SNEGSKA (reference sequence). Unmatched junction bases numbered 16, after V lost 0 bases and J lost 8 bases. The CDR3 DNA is TGCAGTGCTAGAGACCTAGGACAGGGGATTGGACTAAGGGGCTACACCTTC. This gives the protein CSARDLGQGIGLRGYTF.

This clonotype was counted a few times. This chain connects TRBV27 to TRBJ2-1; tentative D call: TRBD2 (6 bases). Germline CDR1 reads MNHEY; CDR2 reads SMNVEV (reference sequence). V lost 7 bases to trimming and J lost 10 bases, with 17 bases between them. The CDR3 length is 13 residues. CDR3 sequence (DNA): TGTGCCAGCAATGGGGGGACCCAAAGGGAGCAGTTCTTC. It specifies CASNGGTQREQFF.

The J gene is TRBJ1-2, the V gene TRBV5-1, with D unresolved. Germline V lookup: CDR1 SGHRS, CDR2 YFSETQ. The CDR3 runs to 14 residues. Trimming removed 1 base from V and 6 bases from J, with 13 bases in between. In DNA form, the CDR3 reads TGCGCCAGCAGCTTGTCGACGGTGGCCGATGGCTACACCTTC. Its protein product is CASSLSTVADGYTF.

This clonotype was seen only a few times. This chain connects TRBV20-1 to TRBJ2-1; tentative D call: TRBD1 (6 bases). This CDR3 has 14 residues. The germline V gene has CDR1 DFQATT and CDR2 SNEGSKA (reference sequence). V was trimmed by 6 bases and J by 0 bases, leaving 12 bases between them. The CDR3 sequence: CSANDRSSYNEQFF. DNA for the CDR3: TGCAGTGCCAATGACAGGAGCTCCTACAATGAGCAGTTCTTC.

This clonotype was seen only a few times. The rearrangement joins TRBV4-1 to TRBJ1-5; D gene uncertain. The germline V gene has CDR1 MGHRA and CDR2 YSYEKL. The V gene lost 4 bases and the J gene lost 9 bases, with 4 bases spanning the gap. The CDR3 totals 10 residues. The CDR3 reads CASSLRPQHF. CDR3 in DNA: TGCGCCAGCAGCCTCAGGCCCCAGCATTTT.

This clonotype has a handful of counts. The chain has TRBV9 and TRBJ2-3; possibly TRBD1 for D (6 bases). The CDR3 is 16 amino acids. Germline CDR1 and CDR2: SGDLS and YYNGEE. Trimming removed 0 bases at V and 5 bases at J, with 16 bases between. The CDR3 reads CASSVEWGHDRDTQYF. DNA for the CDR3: TGTGCCAGCAGCGTAGAGTGGGGACACGACAGAGATACGCAGTATTTT.

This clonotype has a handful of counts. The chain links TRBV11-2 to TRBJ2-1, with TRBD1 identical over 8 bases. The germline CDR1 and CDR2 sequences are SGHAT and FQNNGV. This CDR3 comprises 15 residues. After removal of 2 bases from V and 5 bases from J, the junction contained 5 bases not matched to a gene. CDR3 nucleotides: TGTGCCAGCAGCTTACGGCAGGGGGCTGACAATGAGCAGTTCTTC. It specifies CASSLRQGADNEQFF.

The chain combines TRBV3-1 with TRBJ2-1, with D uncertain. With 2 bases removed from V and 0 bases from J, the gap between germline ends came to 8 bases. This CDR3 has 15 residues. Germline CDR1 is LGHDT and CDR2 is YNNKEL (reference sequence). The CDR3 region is CASSQFPSSYNEQFF. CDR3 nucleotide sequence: TGTGCCAGCAGCCAATTTCCCTCCTCCTACAATGAGCAGTTCTTC.

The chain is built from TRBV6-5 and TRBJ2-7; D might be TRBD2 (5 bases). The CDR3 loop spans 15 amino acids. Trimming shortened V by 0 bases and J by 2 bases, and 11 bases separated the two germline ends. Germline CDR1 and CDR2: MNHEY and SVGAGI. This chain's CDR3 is CASSYSIPGTYEQYF. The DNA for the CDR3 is TGTGCCAGCAGTTACTCGATCCCGGGAACCTACGAGCAGTACTTC.

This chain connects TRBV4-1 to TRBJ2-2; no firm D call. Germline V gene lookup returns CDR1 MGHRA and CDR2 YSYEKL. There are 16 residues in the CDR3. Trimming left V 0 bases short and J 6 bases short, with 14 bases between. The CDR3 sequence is CASSQDDAPSAGELFF. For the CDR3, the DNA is TGCGCCAGCAGCCAAGATGACGCTCCTAGTGCCGGGGAGCTGTTTTTT.

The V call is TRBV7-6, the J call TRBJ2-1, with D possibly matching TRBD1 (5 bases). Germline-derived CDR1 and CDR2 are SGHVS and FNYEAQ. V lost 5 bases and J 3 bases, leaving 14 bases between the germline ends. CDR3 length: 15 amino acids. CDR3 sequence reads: CASSPTVTLYNEQFF. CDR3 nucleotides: TGTGCCAGCAGCCCGACAGTGACCCTCTACAATGAGCAGTTCTTC.

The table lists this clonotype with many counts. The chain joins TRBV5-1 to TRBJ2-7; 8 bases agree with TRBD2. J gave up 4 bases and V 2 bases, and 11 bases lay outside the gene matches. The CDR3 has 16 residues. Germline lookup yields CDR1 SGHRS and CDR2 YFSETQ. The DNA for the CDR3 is TGCGCCAGCAGCTTACCATCCAGCGGGAGAAGGTACGAGCAGTACTTC. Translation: CASSLPSSGRRYEQYF. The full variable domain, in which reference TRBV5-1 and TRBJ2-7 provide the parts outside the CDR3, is KAGVTQTPRYLIKTRGQQVTLSCSPISGHRSVSWYQQTPGQGLQFLFEYFSETQRNKGNFPGRFSGRQFSNSRSEMNVSTLELGDSALYLCASSLPSSGRRYEQYFGPGTRLTVT.

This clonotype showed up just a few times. The CDR3 region has the DNA TGTGCCAGCAGTGGGTTCTATGAAAAACTGTTTTTT. This codes for CASSGFYEKLFF. The chain carries TRBV12-3 or TRBV12-4 and TRBJ1-4, with unresolved D. The CDR3 runs 12 residues. Trimming stripped 5 bases from V and 6 bases from J, with 7 bases between.

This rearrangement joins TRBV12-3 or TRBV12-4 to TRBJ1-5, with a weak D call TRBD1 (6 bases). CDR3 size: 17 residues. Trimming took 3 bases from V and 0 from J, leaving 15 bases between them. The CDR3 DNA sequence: TGTGCCAGCAGTTTGGGGACACGAAGTTATAGCAATCAGCCCCAGCATTTT. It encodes CASSLGTRSYSNQPQHF.

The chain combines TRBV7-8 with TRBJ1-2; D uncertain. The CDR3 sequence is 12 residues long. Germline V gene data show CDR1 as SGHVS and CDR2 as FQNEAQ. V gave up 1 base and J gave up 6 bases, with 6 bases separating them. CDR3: CASSLGEDGYTF. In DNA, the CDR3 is TGTGCCAGCAGCTTAGGGGAGGATGGCTACACCTTC.

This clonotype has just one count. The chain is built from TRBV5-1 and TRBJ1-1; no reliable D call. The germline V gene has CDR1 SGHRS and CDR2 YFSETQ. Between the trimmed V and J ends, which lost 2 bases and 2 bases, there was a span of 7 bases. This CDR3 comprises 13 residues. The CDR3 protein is CASSFTINTEAFF. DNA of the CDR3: TGCGCCAGCAGCTTTACAATTAACACTGAAGCTTTCTTT.

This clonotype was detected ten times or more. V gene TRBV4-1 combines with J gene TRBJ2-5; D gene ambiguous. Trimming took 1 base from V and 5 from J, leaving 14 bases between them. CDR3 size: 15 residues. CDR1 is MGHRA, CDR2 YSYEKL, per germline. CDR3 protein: CASSQARARWETQYF. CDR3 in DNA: TGCGCCAGCAGCCAAGCAAGAGCTAGATGGGAGACCCAGTACTTC.

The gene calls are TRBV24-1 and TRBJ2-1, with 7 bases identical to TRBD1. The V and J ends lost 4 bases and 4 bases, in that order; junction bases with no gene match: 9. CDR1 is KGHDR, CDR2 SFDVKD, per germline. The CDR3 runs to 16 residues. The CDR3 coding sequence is TGTGCCACCAGTGACTCACAGGGGCGAAATTACAATGAGCAGTTCTTC. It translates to CATSDSQGRNYNEQFF.

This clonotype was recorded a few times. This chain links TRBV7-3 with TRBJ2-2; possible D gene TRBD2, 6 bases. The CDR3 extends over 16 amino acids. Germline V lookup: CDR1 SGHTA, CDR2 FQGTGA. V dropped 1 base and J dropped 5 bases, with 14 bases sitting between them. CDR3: CASSLKPGLRTGELFF. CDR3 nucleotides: TGTGCCAGCAGCTTAAAACCGGGACTTCGGACCGGGGAGCTGTTTTTT. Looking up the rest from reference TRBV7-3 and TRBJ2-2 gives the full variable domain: GAGVSQTPSNKVTEKGKYVELRCDPISGHTALYWYRQSLGQGPEFLIYFQGTGAADDSGLPNDRFFAVRPEGSVSTLKIQRTERGDSAVYLCASSLKPGLRTGELFFGEGSRLTVL.